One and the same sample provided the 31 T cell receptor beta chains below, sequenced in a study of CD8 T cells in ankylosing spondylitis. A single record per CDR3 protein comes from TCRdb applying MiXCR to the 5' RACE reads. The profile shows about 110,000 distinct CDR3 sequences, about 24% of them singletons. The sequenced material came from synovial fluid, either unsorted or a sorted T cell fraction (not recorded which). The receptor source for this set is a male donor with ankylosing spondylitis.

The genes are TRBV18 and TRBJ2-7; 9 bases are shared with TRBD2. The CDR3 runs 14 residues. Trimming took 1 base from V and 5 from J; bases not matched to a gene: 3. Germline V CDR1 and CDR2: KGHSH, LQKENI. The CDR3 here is CASSPLAGDHEQYV. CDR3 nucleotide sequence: TGTGCCAGCTCACCACTAGCGGGAGACCACGAGCAGTACGTC.

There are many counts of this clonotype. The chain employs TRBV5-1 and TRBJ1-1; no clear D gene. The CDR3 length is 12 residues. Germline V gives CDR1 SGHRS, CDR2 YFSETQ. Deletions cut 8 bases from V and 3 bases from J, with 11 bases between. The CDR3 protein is CASKTEHTEAFF. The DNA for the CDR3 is TGCGCCAGTAAAACGGAGCACACTGAAGCTTTCTTT. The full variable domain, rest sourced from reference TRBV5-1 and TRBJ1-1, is KAGVTQTPRYLIKTRGQQVTLSCSPISGHRSVSWYQQTPGQGLQFLFEYFSETQRNKGNFPGRFSGRQFSNSRSEMNVSTLELGDSALYLCASKTEHTEAFFGQGTRLTVV.

The CDR3 sequence is CASSPTSGPSDTQYF. CDR3 in DNA: TGTGCCAGCAGCCCGACTAGCGGGCCCTCAGATACGCAGTATTTT. The J gene is TRBJ2-3, the V gene TRBV11-2, with 10 nucleotides matching TRBD2. The J segment lost 4 bases and the V segment lost 5 bases, leaving 6 bases of the junction unmatched. The CDR3 has 15 residues. Germline CDR1 reads SGHAT; CDR2 reads FQNNGV.

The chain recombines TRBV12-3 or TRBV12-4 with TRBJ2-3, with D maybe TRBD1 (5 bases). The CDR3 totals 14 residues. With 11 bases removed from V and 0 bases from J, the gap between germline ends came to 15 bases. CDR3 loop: CAQGQGHSTDTQYF. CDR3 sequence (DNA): TGTGCCCAAGGACAAGGACATAGCACAGATACGCAGTATTTT.

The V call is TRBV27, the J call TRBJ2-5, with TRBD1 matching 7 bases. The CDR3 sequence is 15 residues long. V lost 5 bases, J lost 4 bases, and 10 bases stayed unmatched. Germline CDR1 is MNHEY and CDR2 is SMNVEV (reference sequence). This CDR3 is CASSPETGNIETQYF. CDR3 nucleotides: TGTGCCAGCAGTCCCGAGACAGGGAATATAGAGACCCAGTACTTC.

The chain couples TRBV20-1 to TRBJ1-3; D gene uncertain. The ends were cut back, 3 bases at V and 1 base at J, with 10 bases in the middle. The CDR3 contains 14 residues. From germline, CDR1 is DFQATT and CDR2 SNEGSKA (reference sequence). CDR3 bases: TGCAGTGCTAGTTTCCAGCCTTCTGGAAACACCATATATTTT. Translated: CSASFQPSGNTIYF.

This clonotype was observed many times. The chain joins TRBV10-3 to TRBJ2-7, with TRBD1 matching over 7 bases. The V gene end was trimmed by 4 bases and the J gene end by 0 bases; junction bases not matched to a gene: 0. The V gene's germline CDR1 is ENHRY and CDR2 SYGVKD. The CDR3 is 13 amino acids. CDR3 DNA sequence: TGTGCCATCAGTGGGGACAGCTCCTACGAGCAGTACTTC. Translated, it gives CAISGDSSYEQYF.

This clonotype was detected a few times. The CDR3 is CASRGGRNYQGYTF. CDR3 in DNA: TGCGCCAGCCGTGGGGGCAGGAACTATCAAGGCTACACCTTC. The gene calls are TRBV10-2 and TRBJ1-2; D might be TRBD1 (6 bases). Per germline, CDR1 WSHSY and CDR2 SAAADI. Deletions cut 8 bases from V and 8 bases from J, with 21 bases between. This CDR3 spans 14 amino acids.

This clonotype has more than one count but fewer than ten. The CDR3 reads CSVSSGLLNTGELFF. In nucleotides, the CDR3 is TGCAGCGTTTCCTCGGGACTCCTGAACACCGGGGAGCTGTTTTTT. The J gene is TRBJ2-2, the V gene TRBV29-1; tentatively, D is TRBD2 (6 bases). The CDR3 runs to 15 residues. Trimming took off 5 bases at V and 1 base at J, with 14 bases between the two ends. Germline V gene lookup returns CDR1 SQVTM and CDR2 ANQGSEA.

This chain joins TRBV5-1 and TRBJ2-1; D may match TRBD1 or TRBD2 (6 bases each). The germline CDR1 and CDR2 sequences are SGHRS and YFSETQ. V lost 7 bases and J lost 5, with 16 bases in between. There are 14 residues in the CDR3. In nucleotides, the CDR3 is TGCGCCAGCGGCGCGGCTAGGGGGGACAATGAGCAGTTCTTC. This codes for CASGAARGDNEQFF.

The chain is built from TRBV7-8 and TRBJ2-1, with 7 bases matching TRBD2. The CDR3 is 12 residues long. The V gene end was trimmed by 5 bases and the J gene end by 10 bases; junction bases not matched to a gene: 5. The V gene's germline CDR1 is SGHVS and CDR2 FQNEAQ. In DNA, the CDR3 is TGTGCCAGCAGCACCTTCGGGGGGGAGCAGTTCTTC. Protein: CASSTFGGEQFF.

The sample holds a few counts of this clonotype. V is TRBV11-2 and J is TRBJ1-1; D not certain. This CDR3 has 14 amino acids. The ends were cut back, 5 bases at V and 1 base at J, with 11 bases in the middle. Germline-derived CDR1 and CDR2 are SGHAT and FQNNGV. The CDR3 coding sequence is TGTGCCAGCAGCCCCGGGTCGGGGAACACTGAAGCTTTCTTT. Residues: CASSPGSGNTEAFF.

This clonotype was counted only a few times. DNA of the CDR3: TGTGCCATCAGTGAGTCATGGACAGAATATAGCAATCAGCCCCAGCATTTT. Its translation is CAISESWTEYSNQPQHF. This chain uses TRBV10-3 with TRBJ1-5, with D maybe TRBD1 (6 bases). Germline V gene sequence: CDR1 ENHRY, CDR2 SYGVKD. This CDR3 has 17 residues. With 0 bases removed from V and 0 bases from J, the gap between germline ends came to 12 bases.

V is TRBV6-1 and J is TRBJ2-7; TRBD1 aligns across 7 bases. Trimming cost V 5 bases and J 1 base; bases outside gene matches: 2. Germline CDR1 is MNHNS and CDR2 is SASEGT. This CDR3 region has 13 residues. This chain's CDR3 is CASSRGQSYEQYV. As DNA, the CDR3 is TGTGCCAGCAGTAGGGGACAGTCCTACGAGCAGTACGTC.

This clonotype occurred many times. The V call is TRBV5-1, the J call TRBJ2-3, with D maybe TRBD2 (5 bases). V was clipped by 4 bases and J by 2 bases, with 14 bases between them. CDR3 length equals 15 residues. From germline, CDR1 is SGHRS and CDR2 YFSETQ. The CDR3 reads CASSPGAGLTDTQYF. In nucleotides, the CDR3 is TGCGCCAGCAGCCCTGGTGCAGGACTCACAGATACGCAGTATTTT.

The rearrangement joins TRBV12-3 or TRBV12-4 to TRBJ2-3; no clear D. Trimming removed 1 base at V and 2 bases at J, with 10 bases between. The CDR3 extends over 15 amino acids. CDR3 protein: CASSLGVFLTDTQYF. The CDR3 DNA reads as TGTGCCAGCAGTTTAGGGGTGTTCCTCACAGATACGCAGTATTTT.

The CDR3 region has the DNA TGCGCCAGCAGCCAAGGAACTAGCGGGAGGGGGTTTTACGAGCAGTACTTC. Its protein product is CASSQGTSGRGFYEQYF. The genes are TRBV4-1 and TRBJ2-7, with 13 bases lining up with TRBD2. The CDR3 covers 17 residues. Germline values: CDR1 MGHRA, CDR2 YSYEKL. Losses at the gene ends were 1 base for V and 4 bases for J; bases not matched to a gene: 7.

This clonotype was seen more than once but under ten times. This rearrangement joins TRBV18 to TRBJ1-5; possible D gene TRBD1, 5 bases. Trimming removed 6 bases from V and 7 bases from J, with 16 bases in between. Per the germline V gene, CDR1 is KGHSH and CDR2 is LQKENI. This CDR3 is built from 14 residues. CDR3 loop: CASSPNRMGQPQHF. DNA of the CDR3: TGTGCCAGCTCGCCCAACAGGATGGGGCAGCCCCAGCATTTT.

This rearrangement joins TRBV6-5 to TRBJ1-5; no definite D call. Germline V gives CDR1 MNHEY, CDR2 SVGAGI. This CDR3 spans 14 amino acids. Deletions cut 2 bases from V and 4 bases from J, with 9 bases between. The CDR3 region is CASSYAGVNQPQHF. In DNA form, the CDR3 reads TGTGCCAGCAGTTACGCCGGGGTGAATCAGCCCCAGCATTTT.

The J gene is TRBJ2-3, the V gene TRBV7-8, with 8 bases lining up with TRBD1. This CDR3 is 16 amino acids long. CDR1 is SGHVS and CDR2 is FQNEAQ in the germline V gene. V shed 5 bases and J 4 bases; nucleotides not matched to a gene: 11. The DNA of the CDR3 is TGTGCCAGCAGCGGAGAGGGGACAGGAAGAGCAGATACGCAGTATTTT. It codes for CASSGEGTGRADTQYF.

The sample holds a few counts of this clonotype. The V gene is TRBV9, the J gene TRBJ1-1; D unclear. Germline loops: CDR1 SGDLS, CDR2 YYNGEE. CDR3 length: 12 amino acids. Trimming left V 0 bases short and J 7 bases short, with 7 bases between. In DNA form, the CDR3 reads TGTGCCAGCAGCGTAGAGGAGGGTGAAGCTTTCTTT. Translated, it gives CASSVEEGEAFF.

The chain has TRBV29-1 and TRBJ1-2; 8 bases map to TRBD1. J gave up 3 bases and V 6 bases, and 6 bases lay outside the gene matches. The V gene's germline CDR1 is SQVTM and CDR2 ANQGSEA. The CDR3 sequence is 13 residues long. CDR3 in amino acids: CSVATGVDYGYTF. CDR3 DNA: TGCAGCGTAGCGACAGGGGTTGACTATGGCTACACCTTC.

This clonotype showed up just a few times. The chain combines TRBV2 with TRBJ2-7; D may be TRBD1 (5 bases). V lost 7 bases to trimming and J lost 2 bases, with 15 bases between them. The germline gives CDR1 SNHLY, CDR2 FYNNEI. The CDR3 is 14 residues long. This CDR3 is CASTHDRGTYEQYV. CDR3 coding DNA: TGTGCCAGCACCCATGACAGAGGCACCTACGAGCAGTACGTC.

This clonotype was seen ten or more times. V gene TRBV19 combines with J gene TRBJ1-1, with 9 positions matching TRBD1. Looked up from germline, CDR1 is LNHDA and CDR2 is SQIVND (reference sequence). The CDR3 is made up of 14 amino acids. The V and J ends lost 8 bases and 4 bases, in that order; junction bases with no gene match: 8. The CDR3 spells CASRRETGGTEAFF. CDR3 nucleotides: TGTGCCAGTCGCCGGGAGACAGGGGGCACTGAAGCTTTCTTT. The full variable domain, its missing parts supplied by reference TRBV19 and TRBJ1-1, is DGGITQSPKYLFRKEGQNVTLSCEQNLNHDAMYWYRQDPGQGLRLIYYSQIVNDFQKGDIAEGYSVSREKKESFPLTVTSAQKNPTAFYLCASRRETGGTEAFFGQGTRLTVV.

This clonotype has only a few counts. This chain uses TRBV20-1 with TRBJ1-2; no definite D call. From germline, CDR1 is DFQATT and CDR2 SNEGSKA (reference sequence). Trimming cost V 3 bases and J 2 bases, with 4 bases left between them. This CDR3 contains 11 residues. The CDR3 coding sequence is TGCAGTGCTAGTGGGAACTATGGCTACACCTTC. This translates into CSASGNYGYTF.

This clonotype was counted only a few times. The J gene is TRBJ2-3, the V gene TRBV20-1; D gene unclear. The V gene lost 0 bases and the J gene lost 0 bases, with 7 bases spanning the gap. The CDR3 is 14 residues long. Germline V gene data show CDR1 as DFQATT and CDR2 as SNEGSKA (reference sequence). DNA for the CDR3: TGCAGTGCTAGAGACGGGTATAGCACAGATACGCAGTATTTT. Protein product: CSARDGYSTDTQYF.

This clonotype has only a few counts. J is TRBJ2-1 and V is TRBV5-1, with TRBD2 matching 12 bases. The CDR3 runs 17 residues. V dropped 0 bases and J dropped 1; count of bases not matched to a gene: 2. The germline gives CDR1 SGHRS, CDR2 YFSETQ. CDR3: CASSLVLAGGSYNEQFF. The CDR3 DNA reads TGCGCCAGCAGCTTGGTACTAGCGGGAGGTTCCTACAATGAGCAGTTCTTC.

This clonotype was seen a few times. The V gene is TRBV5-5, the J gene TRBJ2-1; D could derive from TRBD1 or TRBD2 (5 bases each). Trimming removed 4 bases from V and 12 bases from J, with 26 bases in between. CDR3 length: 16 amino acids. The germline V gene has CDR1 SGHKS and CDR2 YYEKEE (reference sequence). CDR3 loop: CASSPFGAGQDAGQFF. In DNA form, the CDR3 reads TGTGCCAGCAGCCCATTTGGGGCAGGTCAAGATGCGGGGCAGTTCTTC.

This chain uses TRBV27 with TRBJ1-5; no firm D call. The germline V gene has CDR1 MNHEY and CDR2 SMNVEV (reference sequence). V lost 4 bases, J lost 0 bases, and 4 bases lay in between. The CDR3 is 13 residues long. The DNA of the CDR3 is TGTGCCAGCAGTTCCTATAGCAATCAGCCCCAGCATTTT. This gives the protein CASSSYSNQPQHF.

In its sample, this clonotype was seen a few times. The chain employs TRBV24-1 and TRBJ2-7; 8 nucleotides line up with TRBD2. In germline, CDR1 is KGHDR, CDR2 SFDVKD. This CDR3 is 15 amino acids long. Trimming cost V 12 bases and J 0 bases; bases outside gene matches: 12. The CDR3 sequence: CAALKEREFSYEQYF. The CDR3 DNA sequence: TGTGCCGCGCTTAAAGAGCGGGAGTTCTCCTACGAGCAGTACTTC.

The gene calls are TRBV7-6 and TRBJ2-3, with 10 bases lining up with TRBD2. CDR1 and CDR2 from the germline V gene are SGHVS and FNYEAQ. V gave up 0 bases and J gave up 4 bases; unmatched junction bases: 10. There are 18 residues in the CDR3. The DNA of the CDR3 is TGTGCCAGCAGCTTAGCGGTACGTGGTCTAGCGGGAGCAGATACGCAGTATTTT. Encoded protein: CASSLAVRGLAGADTQYF.